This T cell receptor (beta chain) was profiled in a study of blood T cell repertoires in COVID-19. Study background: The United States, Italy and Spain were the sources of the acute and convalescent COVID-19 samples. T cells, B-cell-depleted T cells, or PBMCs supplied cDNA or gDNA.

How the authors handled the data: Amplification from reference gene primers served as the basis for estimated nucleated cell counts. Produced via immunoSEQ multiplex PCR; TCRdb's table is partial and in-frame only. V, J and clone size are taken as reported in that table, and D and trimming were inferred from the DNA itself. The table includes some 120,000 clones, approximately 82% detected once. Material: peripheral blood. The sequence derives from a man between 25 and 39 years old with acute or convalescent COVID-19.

Here the CDR3 reads CASSLSGLGGLYEQYF. CDR3 nucleotide sequence: TGTGCCAGCAGTTTATCGGGGCTGGGGGGGCTCTACGAGCAGTACTTC. The gene calls are TRBV27 and TRBJ2-7; TRBD2 might be the D (7 bases). V lost 0 bases and J 3 bases, leaving 15 bases between the germline ends. CDR1 MNHEY and CDR2 SMNVEV come from the germline V gene (reference sequence). CDR3 length: 16 amino acids.